These T cell receptor beta chains were read from a single sample in a study of blood T cell repertoires in COVID-19. Method: immunoSEQ multiplex PCR; TCRdb's copy keeps in-frame clones and lacks some. The table shows roughly 250,000 clones, with more than 90% occurring only once. The sequenced material came from peripheral blood. The source is a person aged 18 to 30 with COVID-19, enrolled during active disease. CDR3s include the opening cysteine and the closing phenylalanine or tryptophan.

J: TRBJ2-2
V: TRBV25-1
CDR3: CASSGFDSSGELFF

J: TRBJ1-1
V: TRBV9
CDR3: CASSITGTANTEAFF

J: TRBJ2-7
V: TRBV29-1
CDR3: CSVEWAGGTSYEQYF

J: TRBJ2-3
V: TRBV7-9
CDR3: CASSQAEPFTDTQYF

J: TRBJ2-7
V: TRBV6-5
CDR3: CASMEDVLMTYEQYF

J: TRBJ1-2
V: TRBV7-7
CDR3: CASSLGPPDYGYTF

J: TRBJ1-5
V: TRBV4-2
CDR3: CASSQGQGWGNQPQHF

J: TRBJ1-2
V: TRBV6-5
CDR3: CASRQGALNYGYTF

J: TRBJ1-2
V: TRBV3-1/TRBV3-2
CDR3: CASSQVPQGYYGYTF

J: TRBJ2-5
V: TRBV27
CDR3: CASMGGSFGRGETQYF

J: TRBJ2-7
V: TRBV9
CDR3: CASSVSAGSSYEQYF

J: TRBJ1-1
V: TRBV30
CDR3: CAWSVRVNTEAFF

J: TRBJ2-1
V: TRBV5-6
CDR3: CASTRQDYNEQFF

J: TRBJ1-3
V: TRBV4-1
CDR3: CASSQVRAGILSGNTIYF

J: TRBJ2-3
V: TRBV3-1/TRBV3-2
CDR3: CASSQAGTGDTDTQYF

J: TRBJ2-2
V: TRBV6-5
CDR3: CASSYRYSGELFF

J: TRBJ1-2
V: TRBV15
CDR3: CATSRDGGVWYGYTF

J: TRBJ1-1
V: TRBV19
CDR3: CASTPVYTEAFF

J: TRBJ2-6
V: TRBV25-1
CDR3: CASSSSGGRLKGANVLTF

J: TRBJ2-5
V: TRBV11-2
CDR3: CASSLYYGKQETQYF

J: TRBJ2-5
V: TRBV24-1
CDR3: CATSPKDSRTQYF

J: TRBJ2-7
V: TRBV6-5
CDR3: CASSYSPDWEQYF

J: TRBJ1-3
V: TRBV21-1
CDR3: CASNETGSSGNTIYF

J: TRBJ2-7
V: TRBV19
CDR3: CASRRQASSYEQYF

J: TRBJ2-1
V: TRBV28
CDR3: CASSTTSGGGPKVVRNEQFF

J: TRBJ2-7
V: TRBV11-2
CDR3: CAVTARGPYEQYF

J: TRBJ2-5
V: TRBV6-4
CDR3: CASSPGQDGETQYF

J: TRBJ2-1
V: TRBV14
CDR3: CASSLAGGPKVEQFF

J: TRBJ2-2
V: TRBV7-3
CDR3: CASSLMTGGPGELFF

J: TRBJ1-2
V: TRBV5-1
CDR3: CASSLQGENYGYTF

J: TRBJ2-7
V: TRBV27
CDR3: CASSLAEGGYEQYF

J: TRBJ1-3
V: TRBV4-1
CDR3: CASSRTAGNTIYF

J: TRBJ2-3
V: TRBV11-2
CDR3: CASSLDRGEGPDTQYF

J: TRBJ1-5
V: TRBV27
CDR3: CASSSGTNQPQHF

J: TRBJ1-5
V: TRBV4-1
CDR3: CASSQDRGLGNQPQHF

J: TRBJ1-1
V: TRBV10-3
CDR3: CAISGTGSRLTSTEAFF

J: TRBJ1-1
V: TRBV6-6
CDR3: CASSYTNPTGGTEAFF

J: TRBJ2-1
V: TRBV5-1
CDR3: CASSSRTSGIEQFF

J: TRBJ2-1
V: TRBV5-4
CDR3: CASSSGLDNNEQFF

J: TRBJ1-5
V: TRBV28
CDR3: CASSFSRQLGRNQPQHF

J: TRBJ2-3
V: TRBV15
CDR3: CATSREGGYTDTQYF